This passage covers 7 T cell receptor beta chains from one sample sequenced in a study of CD4+ T cells in melanoma. Clones were sequenced by immunoSEQ multiplex PCR, and TCRdb holds only the in-frame ones, with some missing. The table shows 110,000 to 150,000 clones, with around 90% occurring only once. These receptors all stem from a human donor with melanoma.

The chain links TRBV7-6 to TRBJ2-5; the match to TRBD1 covers 11 bases. CDR3 length equals 15 residues. The V gene end was trimmed by 5 bases and the J gene end by 5 bases; junction bases not matched to a gene: 7. CDR1 and CDR2 (germline): SGHVS, FNYEAQ. The CDR3 DNA sequence: TGTGCCAGCAGCACAACCCGGGACAGGGGGGAGACCCAGTACTTC. This encodes CASSTTRDRGETQYF.

V usage is TRBV29-1 and J usage is TRBJ2-2; D gene ambiguous. CDR1 is SQVTM and CDR2 is ANQGSEA in the germline V gene. This CDR3 contains 13 residues. Trimming removed 4 bases at V and 4 bases at J, with 10 bases between. The CDR3 is CSVGAQATGELFF. DNA for the CDR3: TGCAGCGTTGGGGCCCAGGCCACCGGGGAGCTGTTTTTT.

This clone was counted a few times. The chain couples TRBV30 to TRBJ1-4; unclear D gene. The CDR3 consists of 12 residues. V was pared by 0 bases and J by 8 bases, with 7 bases between. From germline, CDR1 is GTSNPN and CDR2 SVGIG (reference sequence). In nucleotides, the CDR3 is TGTGCCTGGAGTGTAATAAGGGAAAAACTGTTTTTT. This translates into CAWSVIREKLFF.

The chain joins TRBV5-1 to TRBJ1-4; TRBD1 matches at 8 bases. Germline V CDR1 and CDR2: SGHRS, YFSETQ. This CDR3 is 17 amino acids long. V dropped 4 bases and J dropped 2; count of bases not matched to a gene: 10. CDR3 bases: TGCGCCAGCAGCCGCGGGCAGGGGGCCGTCACTAATGAAAAACTGTTTTTT. Residues: CASSRGQGAVTNEKLFF.

This chain links TRBV18 with TRBJ2-1; tentatively, D is TRBD2 (5 bases). The CDR3 runs 15 residues. Trimming left V 3 bases short and J 10 bases short, with 19 bases between. The germline gives CDR1 KGHSH, CDR2 LQKENI. CDR3 sequence reads: CASSPASGNLGEQFF. CDR3 in DNA: TGTGCCAGCTCACCCGCTTCGGGGAACTTGGGGGAGCAGTTCTTC.

This chain connects TRBV4-1 to TRBJ2-7; D possibly uses TRBD1 or TRBD2 (5 bases each). Germline values: CDR1 MGHRA, CDR2 YSYEKL. V was cut by 1 base and J by 4 bases, with 11 bases left in between. The CDR3 is made up of 14 amino acids. CDR3 bases: TGCGCCAGCAGCCAAGGGGAGACAGAATACGAGCAGTACTTC. This translates into CASSQGETEYEQYF.

The CDR3: CASSRGQSYNEQFF. CDR3 nucleotides: TGTGCCAGCAGCCGCGGACAGAGCTACAATGAGCAGTTCTTC. The V and J genes are TRBV7-3 and TRBJ2-1; D might be TRBD1 (6 bases). V lost 5 bases to trimming and J lost 3 bases, with 11 bases between them. CDR3 length: 14 amino acids. From germline, CDR1 is SGHTA and CDR2 FQGTGA.